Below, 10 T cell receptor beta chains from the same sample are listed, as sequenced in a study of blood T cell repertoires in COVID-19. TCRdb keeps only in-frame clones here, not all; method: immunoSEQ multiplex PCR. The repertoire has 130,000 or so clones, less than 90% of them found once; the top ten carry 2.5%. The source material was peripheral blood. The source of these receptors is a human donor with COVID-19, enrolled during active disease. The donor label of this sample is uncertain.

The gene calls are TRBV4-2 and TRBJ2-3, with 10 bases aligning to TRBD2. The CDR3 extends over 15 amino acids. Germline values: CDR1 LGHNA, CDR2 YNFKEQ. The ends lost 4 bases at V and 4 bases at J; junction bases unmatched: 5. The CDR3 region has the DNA TGTGCCAGCAGCCCCCGGACTAGCGGCGCAGATACGCAGTATTTT. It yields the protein CASSPRTSGADTQYF.

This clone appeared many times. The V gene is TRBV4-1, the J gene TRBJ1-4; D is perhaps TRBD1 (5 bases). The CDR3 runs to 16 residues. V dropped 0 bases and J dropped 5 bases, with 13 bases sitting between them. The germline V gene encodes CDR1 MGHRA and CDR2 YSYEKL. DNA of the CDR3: TGCGCCAGCAGCCAAGAAAGAGACAGTTTGAATGAAAAACTGTTTTTT. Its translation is CASSQERDSLNEKLFF.

This CDR3 is CASSLGANNEQFF. The DNA of the CDR3 is TGTGCCAGCAGCTTAGGAGCCAACAATGAGCAGTTCTTC. The J gene is TRBJ2-1, the V gene TRBV11-2; D is undetermined. The germline V gene has CDR1 SGHAT and CDR2 FQNNGV. Between the trimmed V and J ends, which lost 1 base and 5 bases, there was a span of 6 bases. The CDR3 contains 13 residues.

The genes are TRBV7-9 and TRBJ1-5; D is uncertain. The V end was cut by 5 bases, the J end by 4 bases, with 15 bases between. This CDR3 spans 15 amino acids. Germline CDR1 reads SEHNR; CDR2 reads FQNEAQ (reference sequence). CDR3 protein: CASSRATSGNQPQHF. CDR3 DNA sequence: TGTGCCAGCAGCCGGGCCACGTCGGGGAATCAGCCCCAGCATTTT.

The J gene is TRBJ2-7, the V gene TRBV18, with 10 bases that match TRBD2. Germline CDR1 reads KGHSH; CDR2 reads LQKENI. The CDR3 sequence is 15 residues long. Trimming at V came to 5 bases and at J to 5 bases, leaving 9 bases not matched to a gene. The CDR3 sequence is CASSIGASGSDEQYF. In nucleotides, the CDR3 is TGTGCCAGCTCAATCGGCGCTAGCGGGAGCGACGAGCAGTACTTC.

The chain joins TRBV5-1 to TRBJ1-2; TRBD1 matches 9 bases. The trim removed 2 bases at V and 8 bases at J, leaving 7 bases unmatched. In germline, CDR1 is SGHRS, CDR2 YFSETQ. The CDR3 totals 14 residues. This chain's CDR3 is CASSFQGQGGGYTF. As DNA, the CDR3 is TGCGCCAGCAGCTTCCAGGGACAGGGCGGCGGCTACACCTTC.

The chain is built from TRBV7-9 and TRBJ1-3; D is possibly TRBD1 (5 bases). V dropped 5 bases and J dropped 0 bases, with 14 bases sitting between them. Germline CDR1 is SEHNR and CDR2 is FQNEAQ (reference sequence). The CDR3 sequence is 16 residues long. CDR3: CASSLRQPISGNTIYF. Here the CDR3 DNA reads TGTGCCAGCAGCCTCCGACAGCCGATCTCTGGAAACACCATATATTTT.

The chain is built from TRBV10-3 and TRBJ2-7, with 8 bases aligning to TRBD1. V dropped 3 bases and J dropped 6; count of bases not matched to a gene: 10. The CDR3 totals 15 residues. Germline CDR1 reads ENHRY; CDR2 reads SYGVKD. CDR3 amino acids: CAISERFETGAEQYF. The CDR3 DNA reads TGTGCCATCAGTGAAAGATTCGAGACAGGGGCCGAGCAGTACTTC.

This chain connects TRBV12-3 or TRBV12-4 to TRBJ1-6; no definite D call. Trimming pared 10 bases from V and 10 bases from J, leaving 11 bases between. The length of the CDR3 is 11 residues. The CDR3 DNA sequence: TGTGCCACTAGAGGGAACTCACCCCTCCACTTT. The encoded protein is CATRGNSPLHF.

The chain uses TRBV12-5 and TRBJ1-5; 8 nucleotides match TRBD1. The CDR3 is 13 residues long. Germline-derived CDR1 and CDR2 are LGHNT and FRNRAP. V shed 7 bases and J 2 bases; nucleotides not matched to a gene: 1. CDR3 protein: CASAGGGNQPQHF. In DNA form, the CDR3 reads TGTGCTAGTGCAGGGGGCGGCAATCAGCCCCAGCATTTT. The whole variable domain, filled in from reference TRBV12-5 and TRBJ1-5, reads DARVTQTPRHKVTEMGQEVTMRCQPILGHNTVFWYRQTMMQGLELLAYFRNRAPLDDSGMPKDRFSAEMPDATLATLKIQPSEPRDSAVYFCASAGGGNQPQHFGDGTRLSIL.